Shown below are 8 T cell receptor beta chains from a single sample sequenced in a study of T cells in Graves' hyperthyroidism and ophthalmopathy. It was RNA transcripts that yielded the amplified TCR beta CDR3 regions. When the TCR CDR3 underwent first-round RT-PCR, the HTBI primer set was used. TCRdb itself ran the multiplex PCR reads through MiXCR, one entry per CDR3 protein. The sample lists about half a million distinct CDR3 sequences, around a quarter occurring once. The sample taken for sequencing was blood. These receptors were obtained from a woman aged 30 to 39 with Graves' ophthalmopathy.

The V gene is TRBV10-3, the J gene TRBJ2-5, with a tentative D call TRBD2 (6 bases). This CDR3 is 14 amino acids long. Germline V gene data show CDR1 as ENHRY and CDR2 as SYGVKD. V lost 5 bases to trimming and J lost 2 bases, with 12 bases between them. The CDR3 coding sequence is TGTGCCATCAGTAACGACGGGAGTCAAGAGACCCAGTACTTC. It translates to CAISNDGSQETQYF.

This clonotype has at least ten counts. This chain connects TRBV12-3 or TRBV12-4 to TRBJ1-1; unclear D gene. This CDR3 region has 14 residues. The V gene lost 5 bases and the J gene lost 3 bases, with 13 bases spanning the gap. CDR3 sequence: CASSQTRVYTEAFF. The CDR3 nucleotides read TGTGCCAGCAGTCAAACGAGGGTTTACACTGAAGCTTTCTTT.

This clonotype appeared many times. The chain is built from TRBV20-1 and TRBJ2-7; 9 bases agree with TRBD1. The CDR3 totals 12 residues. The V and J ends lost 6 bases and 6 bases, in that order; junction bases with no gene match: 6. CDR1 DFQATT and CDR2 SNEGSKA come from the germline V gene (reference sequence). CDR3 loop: CSAKPTGGEQYF. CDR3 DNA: TGCAGTGCCAAACCGACAGGGGGCGAGCAGTACTTC.

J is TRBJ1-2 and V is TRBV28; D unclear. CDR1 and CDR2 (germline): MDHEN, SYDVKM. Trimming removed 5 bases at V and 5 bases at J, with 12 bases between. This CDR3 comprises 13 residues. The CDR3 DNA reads TGTGCCAGCAGTCAGCACGGCCGATATGGCTACACCTTC. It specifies CASSQHGRYGYTF.

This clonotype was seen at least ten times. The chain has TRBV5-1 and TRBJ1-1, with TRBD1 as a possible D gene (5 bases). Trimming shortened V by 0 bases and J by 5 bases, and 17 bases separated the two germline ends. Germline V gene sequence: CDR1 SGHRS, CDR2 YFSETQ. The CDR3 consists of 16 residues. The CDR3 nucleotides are TGCGCCAGCAGCTTGGAGTCTCAGGGAGGGTTTACTGAAGCTTTCTTT. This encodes CASSLESQGGFTEAFF.

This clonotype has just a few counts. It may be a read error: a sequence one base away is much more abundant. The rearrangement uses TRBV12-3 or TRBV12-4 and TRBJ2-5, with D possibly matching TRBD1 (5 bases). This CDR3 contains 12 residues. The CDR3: CASTRQQETKYF. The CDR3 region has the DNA TGTGCCAGCACCAGACAGCAAGAGACCAAGTACTTC.

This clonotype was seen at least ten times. The CDR3 sequence: CSARRLAGGREQYF. In DNA form, the CDR3 reads TGCAGTGCTAGACGACTAGCGGGGGGCCGCGAGCAGTACTTC. The chain is built from TRBV20-1 and TRBJ2-7, with 13 positions matching TRBD2. The V gene end was trimmed by 2 bases and the J gene end by 6 bases; junction bases not matched to a gene: 4. The CDR3 consists of 14 residues. CDR1 and CDR2 (germline): DFQATT, SNEGSKA (reference sequence).

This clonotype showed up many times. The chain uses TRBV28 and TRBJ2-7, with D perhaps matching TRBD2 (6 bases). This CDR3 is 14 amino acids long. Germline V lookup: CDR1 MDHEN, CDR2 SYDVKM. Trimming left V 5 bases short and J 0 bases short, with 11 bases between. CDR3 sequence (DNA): TGTGCCAGCAGTGTGGGACTGAGCTCCTACGAGCAGTACTTC. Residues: CASSVGLSSYEQYF.